These 23 T cell receptor beta chains were all obtained from the same sample, sequenced in a study of beta chain features in type 1 diabetes. Study-wide points: TCRB CDR3s were moderately but significantly shorter in Type 1 diabetes patients in all four CD4+ subsets.

The isolated RNA, all of it, was reverse transcribed, so expressed TCRB transcripts were what got sequenced. Clones were read by immunoSEQ multiplex PCR, and TCRdb kept only the in-frame ones, dropping some. The sample lists tens of thousands of clones, around 56% occurring once. These TCRs are of unknown antigen specificity. The specimen was Tregs from blood. The source is a woman aged 40 to 50 with type 1 diabetes.

This clone was seen a few times. The chain links TRBV4-1 to TRBJ1-5; D perhaps matches TRBD1 (5 bases). Trimming pared 1 base from V and 2 bases from J, leaving 9 bases between. The CDR3 has 15 residues. CDR1 MGHRA and CDR2 YSYEKL come from the germline V gene. The CDR3 DNA sequence: TGCGCCAGCAGCCAAGCAACCAGGGGCAATCAGCCCCAGCATTTT. Its translation is CASSQATRGNQPQHF.

J is TRBJ2-5 and V is TRBV11-2; TRBD2 agrees at 8 bases. The V gene's germline CDR1 is SGHAT and CDR2 FQNNGV. V was clipped by 5 bases and J by 4 bases; unmatched bases: 15. This CDR3 has 17 amino acids. The CDR3 reads CASSPLLGIAGLETQYF. The DNA of the CDR3 is TGTGCCAGCAGCCCCCTACTGGGGATAGCGGGGTTAGAGACCCAGTACTTC.

The chain joins TRBV5-5 to TRBJ2-4, with a tentative D call TRBD1 (6 bases). This CDR3 region has 13 residues. Germline V gives CDR1 SGHKS, CDR2 YYEKEE (reference sequence). The germline V and J ends were trimmed by 4 bases and 7 bases, with 12 bases remaining between them. The CDR3 nucleotides read TGTGCCAGCAGCACAGGGCAGGGGAACATTCAGTACTTC. This sequence encodes CASSTGQGNIQYF.

In its sample, this clone was seen once. This chain joins TRBV11-2 and TRBJ2-2; perhaps TRBD1 as D (5 bases). The CDR3 runs to 13 residues. V was shortened by 5 bases and J by 6 bases, with 10 bases between the two germline ends. Germline V gene sequence: CDR1 SGHAT, CDR2 FQNNGV. CDR3: CASSLLGAGELFF. CDR3 coding DNA: TGTGCCAGCAGCCTTCTAGGGGCCGGGGAGCTGTTTTTT. Full variable domain (outside the CDR3, taken from reference TRBV11-2 and TRBJ2-2): EAGVAQSPRYKIIEKRQSVAFWCNPISGHATLYWYQQILGQGPKLLIQFQNNGVVDDSQLPKDRFSAERLKGVDSTLKIQPAKLEDSAVYLCASSLLGAGELFFGEGSRLTVL.

The CDR3 DNA follows: TGTGCCAGCAGACCCGGCGGGGGGAACTACAATGAGCAGTTCTTC. Translation gives CASRPGGGNYNEQFF. The V call is TRBV5-4, the J call TRBJ2-1; TRBD2 agrees at 8 bases. V shed 5 bases, J shed 3 bases, and the junction held 7 bases outside the gene matches. The CDR3 is 15 amino acids. Looked up from germline, CDR1 is SGHNT and CDR2 is YYREEE (reference sequence).

This chain links TRBV7-8 with TRBJ2-3; the D is unclear. The V gene's germline CDR1 is SGHVS and CDR2 FQNEAQ. Trimming removed 5 bases from V and 6 bases from J, with 12 bases in between. This CDR3 has 13 residues. DNA for the CDR3: TGTGCCAGCAGCCCGAGAAACCGGGATACGCAGTATTTT. It encodes CASSPRNRDTQYF.

Only a few counts were recorded for this clone. The J gene is TRBJ2-2, the V gene TRBV4-3; D gene unclear. Trimming stripped 0 bases from V and 2 bases from J, with 7 bases between. The CDR3 is 15 residues long. The germline V gene has CDR1 LGHNA and CDR2 YSLEER. CDR3 DNA: TGCGCCAGCAGCCAAGATCGTGTTAACACCGGGGAGCTGTTTTTT. Translated: CASSQDRVNTGELFF.

The chain uses TRBV7-2 and TRBJ2-5, with 10 bases lining up with TRBD1. V was pared by 0 bases and J by 9 bases, with 10 bases of the junction left unmatched. This CDR3 region has 16 residues. Germline V gene data show CDR1 as SGHTA and CDR2 as FQGNSA. The CDR3 loop reads CASSLADRGFLEAQYF. CDR3 DNA sequence: TGTGCCAGCAGCTTAGCGGACAGGGGGTTCTTGGAGGCCCAGTACTTC.

The chain has TRBV6-5 and TRBJ1-2; tentative D call: TRBD1 (6 bases). CDR1 and CDR2 from the germline V gene are MNHEY and SVGAGI. Trimming stripped 6 bases from V and 12 bases from J, with 20 bases between. The CDR3 contains 13 residues. The CDR3 sequence: CASRPGTSPGHTF. The CDR3 DNA reads TGTGCCAGCAGACCCGGGACATCCCCCGGGCACACCTTC.

CDR3 protein: CASSLAGLNTEAFF. CDR3 nucleotide sequence: TGTGCCAGCAGCTTAGCGGGGCTGAACACTGAAGCTTTCTTT. The rearrangement links TRBV7-2 to TRBJ1-1; weak D call: TRBD1 (5 bases). The CDR3 is made up of 14 amino acids. Germline CDR1 is SGHTA and CDR2 is FQGNSA. Trimming took 0 bases from V and 0 from J, leaving 5 bases between them.

This clone was observed a handful of times. The CDR3 DNA sequence: TGTGCCAGCAGCCACGATGGGAGAGAGACCCAGTACTTC. It translates to CASSHDGRETQYF. The J gene is TRBJ2-5, the V gene TRBV4-2, with D possibly matching TRBD2 (5 bases). This CDR3 spans 13 amino acids. Germline lookup yields CDR1 LGHNA and CDR2 YNFKEQ. Trimming removed 3 bases from V and 4 bases from J, with 9 bases in between.

The V call is TRBV4-2, the J call TRBJ2-7; TRBD2 might be the D (5 bases). V dropped 2 bases and J dropped 1 base, with 9 bases sitting between them. Germline V gene data show CDR1 as LGHNA and CDR2 as YNFKEQ. The CDR3 length is 14 residues. The CDR3 reads CASSQPGLSYEQYF. DNA of the CDR3: TGTGCCAGCAGCCAACCAGGACTTTCCTACGAGCAGTACTTC.

There are a few counts of this clone. V gene TRBV7-2 combines with J gene TRBJ2-5; the D gene is possibly TRBD1 (5 bases). The CDR3 covers 14 residues. The germline gives CDR1 SGHTA, CDR2 FQGNSA. V lost 5 bases and J lost 5, with 15 bases in between. CDR3 DNA: TGTGCCAGCAGCCTCCAGGCGCAGGGTGAGACCCAGTACTTC. Amino acid sequence: CASSLQAQGETQYF.

The chain links TRBV7-3 to TRBJ2-5; 7 bases are shared with TRBD2. With 5 bases clipped from V and 5 bases from J, the junction kept 11 bases outside the gene matches. The CDR3 loop spans 15 amino acids. Germline V gene sequence: CDR1 SGHTA, CDR2 FQGTGA. This CDR3 is CASSPRASGVETQYF. The CDR3 DNA sequence: TGTGCCAGCAGCCCCCGTGCTAGCGGCGTTGAGACCCAGTACTTC. The variable domain in full, completed from reference TRBV7-3 and TRBJ2-5, reads GAGVSQTPSNKVTEKGKYVELRCDPISGHTALYWYRQSLGQGPEFLIYFQGTGAADDSGLPNDRFFAVRPEGSVSTLKIQRTERGDSAVYLCASSPRASGVETQYFGPGTRLLVL.

The genes are TRBV4-1 and TRBJ1-3; D not certain. V gave up 4 bases and J gave up 0 bases, with 10 bases separating them. The CDR3 has 15 amino acids. Germline V gene sequence: CDR1 MGHRA, CDR2 YSYEKL. The CDR3 nucleotides are TGCGCCAGCAGCCCCGTCCCGGGCTCTGGAAACACCATATATTTT. It specifies CASSPVPGSGNTIYF.

This clone was detected a few times. The chain is built from TRBV5-6 and TRBJ2-7; D not certain. Germline V gene lookup returns CDR1 SGHDT and CDR2 YYEEEE. The CDR3 sequence is 14 residues long. Trimming left V 0 bases short and J 6 bases short, with 13 bases between. CDR3 DNA sequence: TGTGCCAGCAGCTTGGAAGTCAGAGGCTTCGAGCAGTACTTC. Amino acids: CASSLEVRGFEQYF.

CDR3 DNA sequence: TGCAGCGTTCAACAGGGTAATCAGCCCCAGCATTTT. Translation gives CSVQQGNQPQHF. The chain employs TRBV29-1 and TRBJ1-5, with D possibly matching TRBD1 (6 bases). This CDR3 has 12 amino acids. Trimming removed 5 bases from V and 4 bases from J, with 9 bases in between. Germline V CDR1 and CDR2: SQVTM, ANQGSEA.

The sample holds one count of this clone. V gene TRBV29-1 combines with J gene TRBJ1-2; 9 nucleotides align to TRBD1. V was pared by 7 bases and J by 5 bases, with 5 bases of the junction left unmatched. From germline, CDR1 is SQVTM and CDR2 ANQGSEA. The CDR3 covers 12 residues. The CDR3 spells CSETTGGYGYTF. As DNA, the CDR3 is TGCAGCGAGACGACAGGGGGGTATGGCTACACCTTC.

In its sample, this clone was seen a few times. The sample has other DNA sequences that encode this CDR3 too. The rearrangement links TRBV4-2 to TRBJ2-3, with D perhaps being TRBD1 or TRBD2 (9 bases each). This CDR3 has 19 residues. The germline V gene has CDR1 LGHNA and CDR2 YNFKEQ. V lost 1 base and J lost 5, with 25 bases in between. Here the CDR3 DNA reads TGTGCCAGCAGCCAAGGAGGTACAGGGGGCTCAGCGGGAGGAGATACGCAGTATTTT. Translated, it gives CASSQGGTGGSAGGDTQYF.

This clone occurred a few times. The gene calls are TRBV5-4 and TRBJ2-5; D is ambiguous. Per germline, CDR1 SGHNT and CDR2 YYREEE (reference sequence). CDR3 length equals 13 residues. V lost 2 bases and J 5 bases, leaving 10 bases between the germline ends. The CDR3 is CASSLYGLETQYF. The CDR3 coding sequence is TGTGCCAGCAGCTTATATGGGCTGGAGACCCAGTACTTC.

The chain recombines TRBV18 with TRBJ1-2, with a weak D call TRBD1 (5 bases). Trimming shortened V by 1 base and J by 3 bases, and 12 bases separated the two germline ends. Germline CDR1 is KGHSH and CDR2 is LQKENI. The CDR3 length is 15 residues. CDR3 amino acids: CASSPLQGSDYGYTF. In DNA, the CDR3 is TGTGCCAGCTCACCACTGCAGGGATCCGACTATGGCTACACCTTC.

Only one count was recorded for this clone. J is TRBJ1-5 and V is TRBV2; D gene ambiguous. CDR1 and CDR2 (germline): SNHLY, FYNNEI. This CDR3 region has 13 residues. V was trimmed by 3 bases and J by 9 bases, leaving 12 bases between them. CDR3 sequence: CASSDRGWRPQHF. The CDR3 DNA sequence: TGTGCCAGCAGTGATCGGGGTTGGCGGCCCCAGCATTTT. Drawing the rest from reference TRBV2 and TRBJ1-5, the complete variable domain is EPEVTQTPSHQVTQMGQEVILRCVPISNHLYFYWYRQILGQKVEFLVSFYNNEISEKSEIFDDQFSVERPDGSNFTLKIRSTKLEDSAMYFCASSDRGWRPQHFGDGTRLSIL.

The chain employs TRBV4-2 and TRBJ2-1, with TRBD1 as a possible D gene (6 bases). CDR3 length: 16 residues. Germline V lookup: CDR1 LGHNA, CDR2 YNFKEQ. The ends were cut back, 1 base at V and 2 bases at J, with 12 bases in the middle. In nucleotides, the CDR3 is TGTGCCAGCAGCCAAGCCGGCAGGGGCCCCTACAATGAGCAGTTCTTC. Protein product: CASSQAGRGPYNEQFF.